This is a list of T cell receptor beta chains from one sample in a study of blood T cell repertoires in COVID-19. Only in-frame clones appear in the TCRdb table, and some are missing; sequencing was by immunoSEQ multiplex PCR. This sample has approximately 300,000 clones, with 75% to 90% found just once. The sample was peripheral blood. The receptors were gathered from a man between 35 and 55 years old with acute or convalescent COVID-19. Both conserved end residues are part of each CDR3. A D gene is named only where the DNA matches it firmly. Some rows mark clone size as missing; the rest say once, few, many or name a class of expanded clone.

D | J | V | length | size | DNA | CDR3
. | TRBJ2-7 | TRBV6-5 | 14 | . | TGTGCCAGCAGTATTAACAGGGTAACCTACGAGCAGTACTTC | CASSINRVTYEQYF
. | TRBJ1-2 | TRBV25-1 | 14 | . | TGTGCCACCCAACCGGGGGACGGCTACTATGGCTACACCTTC | CATQPGDGYYGYTF
. | TRBJ2-3 | TRBV5-6 | 12 | . | TGTGCCAGCAGCCGCACCGGGAATACGCAGTATTTT | CASSRTGNTQYF
. | TRBJ1-5 | TRBV7-2 | 13 | . | TGTGCCAGCAGCTTTTCTGGAGCTCAGCCCCAGCATTTT | CASSFSGAQPQHF
TRBD1 | TRBJ1-2 | TRBV15 | 16 | . | TGTGCCACCAGCAGAGTCATCGGGACAGCCTTCTATGGCTACACCTTC | CATSRVIGTAFYGYTF
. | TRBJ1-1 | TRBV28 | 13 | . | TGTGCCAGCCGCTCTATGAGGAACACTGAAGCTTTCTTT | CASRSMRNTEAFF
TRBD1 | TRBJ1-6 | TRBV7-8 | 15 | . | TGTGCCAGCAGCTTAAGGGACAGGGGGCTCTCACCCCTCCACTTT | CASSLRDRGLSPLHF
TRBD1 | TRBJ2-2 | TRBV2 | 16 | . | TGTGCCAGCAGTGAAAACCGCAGGGGGCGGTCCGGGGAGCTGTTTTTT | CASSENRRGRSGELFF
TRBD1 | TRBJ1-2 | TRBV25-1 | 17 | . | TGTGCCAGCAGTGCCCCCGGATCGGGACAGGGGTACTATGGCTACACCTTC | CASSAPGSGQGYYGYTF
. | TRBJ2-1 | TRBV4-1 | 14 | . | TGCGCCAGCAGCCAAGGTATGGCCCTCAATGAGCAGTTCTTC | CASSQGMALNEQFF
. | TRBJ1-4 | TRBV7-9 | 13 | . | TGTGCCAGCAGCCCAGGTTTCTATGAAAAACTGTTTTTT | CASSPGFYEKLFF
. | TRBJ1-2 | TRBV12-3/TRBV12-4 | 13 | . | TGTGCCAGCAGTTCTAACCAGGTGGAAGGCTACACCTTC | CASSSNQVEGYTF
. | TRBJ1-6 | TRBV10-3 | 17 | . | TGTGCCATCTCCCCTCAAGGGGGGGGTACTGGAGGTTCACCCCTCCACTTT | CAISPQGGGTGGSPLHF
. | TRBJ1-5 | TRBV5-6 | 14 | . | TGTGCCAGCAGCTACGGACTGAGAGATCAGCCCCAGCATTTT | CASSYGLRDQPQHF
. | TRBJ2-7 | TRBV24-1 | 13 | . | TGTGCCACCAGTGATGGATCCTTTGAGGGGCAGTACTTC | CATSDGSFEGQYF
. | TRBJ1-2 | TRBV6-4 | 16 | . | TGTGCCAGCAGTGACTCTATGGTGACTCAGGGGTATGGCTACACCTTC | CASSDSMVTQGYGYTF
. | TRBJ1-6 | TRBV12-2 | 15 | . | TGTGCAAGTCGCTTTCCGGGACAGGGAGGTTCACCCCTCCACTTT | CASRFPGQGGSPLHF
TRBD2 | TRBJ2-4 | TRBV4-2 | 21 | many | TGTGCCAGCAGCCAAGATAGGGGACTAGCGGGGGATTTTCTAGCCAAAAACATTCAGTACTTC | CASSQDRGLAGDFLAKNIQYF
TRBD1 | TRBJ2-7 | TRBV24-1 | 14 | . | TGTGCCACCAGTGCACAGGGGGCGCGGAACGAGCAGTACTTC | CATSAQGARNEQYF
TRBD2 | TRBJ2-7 | TRBV7-2 | 14 | . | TGTGCCAGCAGCGGTGAAGCGGGGAAGATAGAAAAGTACTTC | CASSGEAGKIEKYF
. | TRBJ2-7 | TRBV15 | 15 | . | TGTGCCACCAGCAGAGTGGGGGGACCCCCCTACGAGCAGTACTTC | CATSRVGGPPYEQYF
TRBD1 | TRBJ2-7 | TRBV5-4 | 16 | few | TGTGCCAGCAGCCCGGGGACAGGGGATATTACCTACGAGCAGTACTTC | CASSPGTGDITYEQYF
TRBD1 | TRBJ1-2 | TRBV6-5 | 13 | . | TGTGCCACCCAGGGGGCGTTGGGCTATGGCTACACCTTC | CATQGALGYGYTF
TRBD1 | TRBJ1-4 | TRBV7-9 | 17 | few | TGTGCCAGCAGCTATACAGGGGCCCGGGGGGGTAATGAAAAACTGTTTTTT | CASSYTGARGGNEKLFF
. | TRBJ1-5 | TRBV6-5 | 15 | . | TGTGCCAGCACCGGCGACAGTTATAGCAATCAGCCCCAGCATTTT | CASTGDSYSNQPQHF
TRBD2 | TRBJ2-3 | TRBV11-2 | 16 | . | TGTGCCAGCAGCCCTAACCCTAGCGGGTACACAGATACGCAGTATTTT | CASSPNPSGYTDTQYF
. | TRBJ1-2 | TRBV5-4 | 13 | . | TGTGCCAGCAGCCCGGACAGAAACTATGGCTACACCTTC | CASSPDRNYGYTF
TRBD2 | TRBJ2-2 | TRBV6-6 | 14 | once | TGTGCCAGCCGGAGCGGGGGGTCTACCGGGGAGCTGTTTTTT | CASRSGGSTGELFF
. | TRBJ1-1 | TRBV5-1 | 15 | . | TGCGCCAGCAGCGTGCCGGGACACCCAAACACTGAAGCTTTCTTT | CASSVPGHPNTEAFF
. | TRBJ2-7 | TRBV18 | 14 | . | TGTGCCAGCTCACCGACGGGACTCTCCTACGAGCAGTACTTC | CASSPTGLSYEQYF
. | TRBJ2-1 | TRBV24-1 | 13 | . | TGTGCCACCAGTGATGGACACGATAATGAGCAGTTCTTC | CATSDGHDNEQFF
. | TRBJ1-2 | TRBV3-1/TRBV3-2 | 13 | . | TGTGCCAGCAGCCAAGCGGGGAGCTATGGCTACACCTTC | CASSQAGSYGYTF
. | TRBJ2-5 | TRBV10-1 | 14 | . | TGCGCCAGCAGTGAGGGCTGGCCCCTGGAGACCCAGTACTTC | CASSEGWPLETQYF
TRBD2 | TRBJ2-7 | TRBV29-1 | 15 | . | TGCAGCGTTGTAAAAGCGGGGGGGCGGGATTACGAGCAGTACTTC | CSVVKAGGRDYEQYF
. | TRBJ1-3 | TRBV18 | 16 | . | TGTGCCAGCTCACCTCTCGAGTGGGCGGGTGGAAACACCATATATTTT | CASSPLEWAGGNTIYF
. | TRBJ1-2 | TRBV20-1 | 11 | . | TGCAGTGCCCGGCGGGGGGATGGCTACACCTTC | CSARRGDGYTF
. | TRBJ1-2 | TRBV21-1 | 17 | . | TGTGCCAGCAGCAAAGATCGGGTAAATCGCCGGAACTATGGCTACACCTTC | CASSKDRVNRRNYGYTF